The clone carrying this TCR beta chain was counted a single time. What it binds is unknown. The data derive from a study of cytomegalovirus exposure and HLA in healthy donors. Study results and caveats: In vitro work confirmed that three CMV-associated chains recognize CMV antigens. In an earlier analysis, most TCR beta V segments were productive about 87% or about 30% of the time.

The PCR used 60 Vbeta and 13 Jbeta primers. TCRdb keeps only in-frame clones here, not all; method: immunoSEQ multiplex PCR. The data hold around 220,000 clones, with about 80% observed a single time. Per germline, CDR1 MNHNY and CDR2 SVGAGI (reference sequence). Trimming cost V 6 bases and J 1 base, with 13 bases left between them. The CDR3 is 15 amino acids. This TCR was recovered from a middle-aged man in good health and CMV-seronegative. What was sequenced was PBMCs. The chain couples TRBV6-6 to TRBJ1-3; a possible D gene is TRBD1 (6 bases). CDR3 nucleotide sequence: TGTGCCAGCAGCCAACGGACAGTATCTGGAAACACCATATATTTT. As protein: CASSQRTVSGNTIYF.